This T cell receptor (beta chain) was profiled in a study of technical replicates of blood from four donors. Sequencing was performed with immunoSEQ multiplex PCR; in TCRdb, only in-frame clones are kept and a portion is missing. In the table there are tens of thousands of clones, about 95% of which are singletons. CDR3 size: 13 residues. Trimming removed 6 bases at V and 4 bases at J, with 12 bases between. The germline gives CDR1 SNHLY, CDR2 FYNNEI. The origin of this receptor is a human donor in good health. The specimen sequenced was T cells isolated from PBMCs. The chain combines TRBV2 with TRBJ1-2; D gene uncertain. The CDR3, as DNA: TGTGCCAGCAGCGGGGTAGGGATCTATGGCTACACCTTC. Its protein is CASSGVGIYGYTF.